This TCR beta chain was retrieved from a study of T cell responses to AZD1222 COVID-19 vaccine. For this clone: The target antigen is unknown.

Using immunoSEQ multiplex PCR, the repertoire was profiled, and TCRdb retains in-frame clones only, with some absent. The repertoire includes approximately 110,000 clones, about 91% of them detected once, and 4% to 5.5% sits in the top ten. Germline values: CDR1 KGHSH, CDR2 LQKENI. The CDR3 extends over 14 amino acids. V was shortened by 2 bases and J by 5 bases, with 10 bases between the two germline ends. Overall study findings and caveats: Scientists sampled the repertoires only once the peak T cell response had passed. The donor group comprised mostly white British people and more females; the analysis possibly underestimated clonal diversity. Increases in Spike-specific TCR breadth and depth were seen after two AZD1222 doses.

The chain has TRBV18 and TRBJ2-1; D unresolved. The sequencing here drew on peripheral blood, taken on day 0 of AZD1222 vaccination. This receptor was identified in an adult in good health. CDR3 residues: CASSPAPNNNEQFF. CDR3 nucleotide sequence: TGTGCCAGCTCACCAGCCCCCAACAACAATGAGCAGTTCTTC.